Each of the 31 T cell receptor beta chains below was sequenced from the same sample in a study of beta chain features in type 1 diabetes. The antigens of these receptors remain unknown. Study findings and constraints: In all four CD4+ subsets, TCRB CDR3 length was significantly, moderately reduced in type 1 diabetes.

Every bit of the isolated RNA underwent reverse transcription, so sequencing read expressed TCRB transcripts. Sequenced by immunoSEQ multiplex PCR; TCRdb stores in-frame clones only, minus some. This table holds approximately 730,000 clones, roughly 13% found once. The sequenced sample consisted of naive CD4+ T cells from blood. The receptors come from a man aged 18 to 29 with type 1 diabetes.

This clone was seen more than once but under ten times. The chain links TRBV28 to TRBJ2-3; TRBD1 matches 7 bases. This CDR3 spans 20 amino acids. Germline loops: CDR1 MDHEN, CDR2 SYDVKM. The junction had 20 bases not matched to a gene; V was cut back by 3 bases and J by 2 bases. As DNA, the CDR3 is TGTGCCAGCAGTTTGCTCCTCCTGCTGGCAGGGGGTACCTCCACAGATACGCAGTATTTT. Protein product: CASSLLLLLAGGTSTDTQYF.

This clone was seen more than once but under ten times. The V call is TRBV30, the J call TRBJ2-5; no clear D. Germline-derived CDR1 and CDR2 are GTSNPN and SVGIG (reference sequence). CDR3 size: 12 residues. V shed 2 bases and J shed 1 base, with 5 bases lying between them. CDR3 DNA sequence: TGTGCCTGGAGTCTCCTCCAAGAGACCCAGTACTTC. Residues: CAWSLLQETQYF.

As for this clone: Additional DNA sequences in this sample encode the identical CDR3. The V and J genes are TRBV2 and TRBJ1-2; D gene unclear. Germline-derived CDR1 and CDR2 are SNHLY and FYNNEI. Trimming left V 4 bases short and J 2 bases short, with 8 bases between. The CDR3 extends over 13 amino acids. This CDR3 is CASSVGSNYGYTF. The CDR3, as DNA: TGTGCCAGCAGTGTCGGGTCGAACTATGGCTACACCTTC. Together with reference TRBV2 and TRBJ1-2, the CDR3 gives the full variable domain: EPEVTQTPSHQVTQMGQEVILRCVPISNHLYFYWYRQILGQKVEFLVSFYNNEISEKSEIFDDQFSVERPDGSNFTLKIRSTKLEDSAMYFCASSVGSNYGYTFGSGTRLTVV.

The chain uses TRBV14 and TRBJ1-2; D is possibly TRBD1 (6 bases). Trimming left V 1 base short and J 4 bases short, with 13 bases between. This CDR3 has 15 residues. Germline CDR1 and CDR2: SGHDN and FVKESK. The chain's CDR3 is CASSQGGGTVYGYTF. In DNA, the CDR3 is TGTGCCAGCAGCCAAGGAGGGGGAACGGTCTATGGCTACACCTTC.

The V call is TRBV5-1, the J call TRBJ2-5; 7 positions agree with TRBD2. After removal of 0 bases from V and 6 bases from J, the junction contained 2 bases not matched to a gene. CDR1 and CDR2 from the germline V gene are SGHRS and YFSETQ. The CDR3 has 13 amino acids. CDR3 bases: TGCGCCAGCAGCTTGGACGGGAGGCAGACCCAGTACTTC. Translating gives CASSLDGRQTQYF.

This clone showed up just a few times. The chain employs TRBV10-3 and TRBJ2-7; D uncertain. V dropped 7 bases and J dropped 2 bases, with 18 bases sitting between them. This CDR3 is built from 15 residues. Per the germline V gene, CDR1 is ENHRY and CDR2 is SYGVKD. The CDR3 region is CAINNRPSTPYEQYF. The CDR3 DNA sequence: TGTGCCATCAACAACCGGCCTTCGACGCCCTACGAGCAGTACTTC.

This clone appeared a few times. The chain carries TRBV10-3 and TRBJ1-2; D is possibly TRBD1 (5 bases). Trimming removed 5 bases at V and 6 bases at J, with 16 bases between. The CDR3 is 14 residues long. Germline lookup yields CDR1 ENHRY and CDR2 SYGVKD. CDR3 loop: CAISTPGAGHGYTF. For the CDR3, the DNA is TGTGCCATCAGTACCCCCGGAGCAGGGCATGGCTACACCTTC.

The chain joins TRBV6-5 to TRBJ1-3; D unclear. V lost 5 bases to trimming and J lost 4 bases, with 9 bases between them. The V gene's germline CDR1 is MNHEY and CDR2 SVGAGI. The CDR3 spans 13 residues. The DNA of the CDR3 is TGTGCCAGCAGTGCCCCCCACGGAAACACCATATATTTT. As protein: CASSAPHGNTIYF.

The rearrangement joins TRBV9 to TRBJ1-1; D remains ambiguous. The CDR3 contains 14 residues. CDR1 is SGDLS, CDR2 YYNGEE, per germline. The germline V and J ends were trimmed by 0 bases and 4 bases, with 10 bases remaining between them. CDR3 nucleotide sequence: TGTGCCAGCAGCGTAGAACTGGGTGGCACTGAAGCTTTCTTT. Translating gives CASSVELGGTEAFF.

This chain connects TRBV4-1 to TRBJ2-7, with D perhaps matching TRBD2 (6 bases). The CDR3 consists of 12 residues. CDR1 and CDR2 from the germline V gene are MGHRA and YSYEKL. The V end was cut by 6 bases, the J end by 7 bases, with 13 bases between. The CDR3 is CASRAGVREQYF. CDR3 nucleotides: TGCGCCAGCAGAGCGGGCGTTCGGGAGCAGTACTTC.

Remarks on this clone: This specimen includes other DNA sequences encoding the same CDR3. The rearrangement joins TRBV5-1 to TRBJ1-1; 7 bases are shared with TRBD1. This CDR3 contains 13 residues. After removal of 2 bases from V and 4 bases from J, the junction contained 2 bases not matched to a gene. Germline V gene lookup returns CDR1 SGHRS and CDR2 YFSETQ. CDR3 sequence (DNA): TGCGCCAGCAGCTTCCAGGGGGGCACTGAAGCTTTCTTT. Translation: CASSFQGGTEAFF.

CDR3 bases: TGTGCCAGCAGTGAAGCAGGCTCATCGACAGGGAGGACTGAAGCTTTCTTT. Its translation is CASSEAGSSTGRTEAFF. This chain connects TRBV6-1 to TRBJ1-1; 7 nucleotides agree with TRBD1. The CDR3 loop spans 17 amino acids. Germline CDR1 MNHNS, CDR2 SASEGT. After removal of 0 bases from V and 5 bases from J, the junction contained 12 bases not matched to a gene.

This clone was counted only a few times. As DNA, the CDR3 is TGTGCCAGCAGTTCCCGGACCGGGGAGCTGTTTTTT. Encoded protein: CASSSRTGELFF. V usage is TRBV6-5 and J usage is TRBJ2-2; no clear D gene. V lost 4 bases to trimming and J lost 5 bases, with 5 bases between them. The V gene's germline CDR1 is MNHEY and CDR2 SVGAGI. The CDR3 extends over 12 amino acids.

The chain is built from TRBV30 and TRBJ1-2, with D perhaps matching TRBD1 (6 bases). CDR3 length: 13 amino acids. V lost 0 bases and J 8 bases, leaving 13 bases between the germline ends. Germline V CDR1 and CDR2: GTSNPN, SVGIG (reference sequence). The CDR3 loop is CAWSVWAGVGYTF. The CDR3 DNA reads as TGTGCCTGGAGTGTATGGGCAGGGGTCGGCTACACCTTC.

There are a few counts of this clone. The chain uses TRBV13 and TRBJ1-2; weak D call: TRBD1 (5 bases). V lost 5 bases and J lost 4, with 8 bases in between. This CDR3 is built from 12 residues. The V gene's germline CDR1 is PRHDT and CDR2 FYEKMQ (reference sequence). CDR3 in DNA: TGTGCCAGCAGCATGACAGTCTATGGCTACACCTTC. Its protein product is CASSMTVYGYTF.

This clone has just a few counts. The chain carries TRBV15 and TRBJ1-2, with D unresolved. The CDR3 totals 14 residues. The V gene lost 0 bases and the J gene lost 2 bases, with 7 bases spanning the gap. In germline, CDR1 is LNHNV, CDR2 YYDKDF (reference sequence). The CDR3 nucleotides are TGTGCCACCAGCAGAGAGGGCTGGAACTATGGCTACACCTTC. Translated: CATSREGWNYGYTF.

CDR3 protein: CASSLKGSGNTIYF. CDR3 DNA sequence: TGTGCCAGCAGCTTAAAGGGGTCTGGAAACACCATATATTTT. V gene TRBV7-9 combines with J gene TRBJ1-3; TRBD1 might be the D (5 bases). The CDR3 is 14 amino acids. Germline CDR1 is SEHNR and CDR2 is FQNEAQ (reference sequence). V was pared by 2 bases and J by 1 base, with 6 bases between.

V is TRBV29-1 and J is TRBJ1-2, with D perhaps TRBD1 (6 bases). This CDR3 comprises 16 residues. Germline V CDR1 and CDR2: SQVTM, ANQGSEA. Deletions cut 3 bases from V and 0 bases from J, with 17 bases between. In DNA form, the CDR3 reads TGCAGCGTTGACTGGGGGCAGGGACTGTCTAACTATGGCTACACCTTC. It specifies CSVDWGQGLSNYGYTF.

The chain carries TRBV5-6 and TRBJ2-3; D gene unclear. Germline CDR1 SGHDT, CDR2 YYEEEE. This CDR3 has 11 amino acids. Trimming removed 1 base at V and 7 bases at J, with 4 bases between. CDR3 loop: CASSLSNTQYF. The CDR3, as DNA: TGTGCCAGCAGCTTGAGCAATACGCAGTATTTT.

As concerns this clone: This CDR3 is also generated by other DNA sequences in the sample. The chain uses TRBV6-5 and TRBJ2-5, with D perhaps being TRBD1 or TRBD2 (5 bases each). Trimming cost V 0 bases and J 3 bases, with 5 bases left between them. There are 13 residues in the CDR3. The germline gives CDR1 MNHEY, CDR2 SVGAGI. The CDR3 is CASSYSGEETQYF. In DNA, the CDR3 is TGTGCCAGCAGTTACTCGGGGGAAGAGACCCAGTACTTC.

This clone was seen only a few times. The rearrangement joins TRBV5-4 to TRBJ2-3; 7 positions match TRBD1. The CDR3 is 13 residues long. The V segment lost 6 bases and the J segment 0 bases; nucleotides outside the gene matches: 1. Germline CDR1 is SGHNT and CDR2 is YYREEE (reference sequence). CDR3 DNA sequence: TGTGCCAGCAAGGGGGCGAGCACAGATACGCAGTATTTT. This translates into CASKGASTDTQYF.

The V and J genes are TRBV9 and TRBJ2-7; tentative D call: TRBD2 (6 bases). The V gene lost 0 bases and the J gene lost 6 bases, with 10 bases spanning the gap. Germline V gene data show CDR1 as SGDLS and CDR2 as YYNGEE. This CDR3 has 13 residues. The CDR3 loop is CASSVVGEAEQYF. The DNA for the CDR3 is TGTGCCAGCAGCGTAGTGGGGGAGGCCGAGCAGTACTTC.

CDR3 nucleotides: TGTGCCAGCAGCTTAGCGAGCACAGATACGCAGTATTTT. Amino acids: CASSLASTDTQYF. V usage is TRBV7-2 and J usage is TRBJ2-3; the D is unclear. Trimming took off 0 bases at V and 0 bases at J, with 1 base between the two ends. Germline assignment: CDR1 SGHTA and CDR2 FQGNSA. The CDR3 contains 13 residues.

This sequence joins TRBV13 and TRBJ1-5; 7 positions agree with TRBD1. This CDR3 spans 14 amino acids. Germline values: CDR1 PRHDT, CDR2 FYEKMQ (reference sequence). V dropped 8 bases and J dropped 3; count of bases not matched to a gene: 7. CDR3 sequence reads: CASSLQGPNQPQHF. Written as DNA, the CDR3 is TGTGCCAGCTCCCTACAGGGGCCCAATCAGCCCCAGCATTTT.

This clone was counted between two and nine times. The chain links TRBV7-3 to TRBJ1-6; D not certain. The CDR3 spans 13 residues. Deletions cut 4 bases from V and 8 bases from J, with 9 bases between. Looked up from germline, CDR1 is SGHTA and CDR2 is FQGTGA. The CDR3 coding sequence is TGTGCCAGCAGCTCGCAGAGGGATTCACCCCTCCACTTT. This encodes CASSSQRDSPLHF.

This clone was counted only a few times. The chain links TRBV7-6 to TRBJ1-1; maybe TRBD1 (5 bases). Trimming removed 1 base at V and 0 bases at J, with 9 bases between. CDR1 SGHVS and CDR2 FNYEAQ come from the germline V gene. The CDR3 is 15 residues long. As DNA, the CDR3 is TGTGCCAGCAGCTTAGGACAGATCATGAACACTGAAGCTTTCTTT. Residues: CASSLGQIMNTEAFF.

The CDR3 is CAIREQGASYNEQFF. In DNA form, the CDR3 reads TGTGCCATCAGAGAACAGGGGGCGAGCTACAATGAGCAGTTCTTC. The chain employs TRBV10-3 and TRBJ2-1, with 9 bases matching TRBD1. V gave up 6 bases and J gave up 3 bases; unmatched junction bases: 6. The CDR3 extends over 15 amino acids. Germline-derived CDR1 and CDR2 are ENHRY and SYGVKD.

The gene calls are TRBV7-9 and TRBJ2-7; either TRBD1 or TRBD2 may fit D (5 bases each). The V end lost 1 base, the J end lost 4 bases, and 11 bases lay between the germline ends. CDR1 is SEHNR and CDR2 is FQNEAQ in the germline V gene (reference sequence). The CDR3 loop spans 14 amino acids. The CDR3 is CASSLGGFTYEQYF. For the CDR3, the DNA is TGTGCCAGCAGCTTAGGGGGGTTTACGTACGAGCAGTACTTC. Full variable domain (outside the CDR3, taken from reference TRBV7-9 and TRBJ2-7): DTGVSQNPRHKITKRGQNVTFRCDPISEHNRLYWYRQTLGQGPEFLTYFQNEAQLEKSRLLSDRFSAERPKGSFSTLEIQRTEQGDSAMYLCASSLGGFTYEQYFGPGTRLTVT.

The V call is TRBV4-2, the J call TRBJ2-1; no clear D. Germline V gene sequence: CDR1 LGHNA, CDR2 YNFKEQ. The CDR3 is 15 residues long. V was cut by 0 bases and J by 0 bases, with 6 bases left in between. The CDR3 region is CASSQDFSSYNEQFF. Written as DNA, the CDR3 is TGTGCCAGCAGCCAAGATTTCAGCTCCTACAATGAGCAGTTCTTC.

As DNA, the CDR3 is TGTGCCAGCAGCCACCAGTACGCGGAGCTGTTTTTT. The encoded protein is CASSHQYAELFF. The chain is built from TRBV11-2 and TRBJ2-2; D ambiguous. CDR3 length: 12 amino acids. Germline CDR1 is SGHAT and CDR2 is FQNNGV. Between the trimmed V and J ends, which lost 5 bases and 10 bases, there was a span of 11 bases.

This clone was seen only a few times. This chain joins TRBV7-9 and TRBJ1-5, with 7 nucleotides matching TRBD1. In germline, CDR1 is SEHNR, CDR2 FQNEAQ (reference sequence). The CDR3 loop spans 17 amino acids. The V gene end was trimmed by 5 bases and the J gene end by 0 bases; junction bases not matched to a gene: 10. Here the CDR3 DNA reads TGTGCCAGCAGCCGGGATCAGGGGGGCTATAGCAATCAGCCCCAGCATTTT. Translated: CASSRDQGGYSNQPQHF.